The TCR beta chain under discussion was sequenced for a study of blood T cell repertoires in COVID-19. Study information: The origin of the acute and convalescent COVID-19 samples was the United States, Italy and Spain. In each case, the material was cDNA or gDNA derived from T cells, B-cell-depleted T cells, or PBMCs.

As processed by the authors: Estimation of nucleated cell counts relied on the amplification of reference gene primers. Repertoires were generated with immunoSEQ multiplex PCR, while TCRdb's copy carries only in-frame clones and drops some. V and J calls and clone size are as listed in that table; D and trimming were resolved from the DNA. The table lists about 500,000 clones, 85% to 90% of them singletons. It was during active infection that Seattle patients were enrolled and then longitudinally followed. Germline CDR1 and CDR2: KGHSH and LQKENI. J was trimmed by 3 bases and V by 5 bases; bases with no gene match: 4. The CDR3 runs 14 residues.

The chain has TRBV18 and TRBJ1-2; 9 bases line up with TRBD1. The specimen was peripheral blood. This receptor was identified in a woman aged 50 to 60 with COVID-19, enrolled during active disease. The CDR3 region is CASSWDREDYGYTF. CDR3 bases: TGTGCCAGCTCATGGGACAGGGAGGACTATGGCTACACCTTC. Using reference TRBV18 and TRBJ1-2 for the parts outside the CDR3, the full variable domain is NAGVMQNPRHLVRRRGQEARLRCSPMKGHSHVYWYRQLPEEGLKFMVYLQKENIIDESGMPKERFSAEFPKEGPSILRIQQVVRGDSAAYFCASSWDREDYGYTFGSGTRLTVV.